This note documents a single TCR beta chain sequence. Its antigen is currently unknown. A read error may explain this, as a much larger clone is one base away. This sample was taken from a study of post-analysis software for immune sequencing data. Study observations and caveats: There were five TRBV segments more frequent in patients than controls, and TRBV5-6, TRBV5-1 and TRBV20-1 were among them. With F measure, samples from one preparation batch clustered together strongly.

cDNA libraries of TCR beta carried unique molecular identifiers. TCRdb recomputed calls from the PCR reads with MiXCR, one row per CDR3 protein. The sample lists 450,000 to 700,000 distinct CDR3 sequences, roughly 47% occurring once. Germline CDR1 and CDR2: SEHNR and FQNEAQ (reference sequence). The CDR3 sequence is 18 residues long. This chain joins TRBV7-9 and TRBJ2-6; D may be TRBD1 (6 bases). This receptor was identified in a girl aged 5-17 years with multiple sclerosis. The sample consisted of blood. The CDR3 loop reads CASSFLTGLLSGTNVLTF. As DNA, the CDR3 is TGTGCCAGCAGCTTCTTGACAGGACTCCTCTCTGGGACCAACGTCCTGACTTTC.